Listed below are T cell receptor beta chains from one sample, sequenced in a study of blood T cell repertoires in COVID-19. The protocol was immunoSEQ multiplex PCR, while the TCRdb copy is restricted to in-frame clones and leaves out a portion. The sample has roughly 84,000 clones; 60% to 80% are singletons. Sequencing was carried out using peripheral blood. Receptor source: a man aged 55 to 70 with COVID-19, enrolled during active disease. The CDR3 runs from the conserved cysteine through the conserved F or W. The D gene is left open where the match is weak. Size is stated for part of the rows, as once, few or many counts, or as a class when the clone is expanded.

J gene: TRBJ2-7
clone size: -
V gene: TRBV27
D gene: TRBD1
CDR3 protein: CASSFSGQYYEQYF
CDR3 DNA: TGTGCCAGCAGTTTCTCGGGACAGTACTACGAGCAGTACTTC

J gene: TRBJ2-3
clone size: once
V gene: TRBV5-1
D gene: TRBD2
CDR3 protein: CASSWEGWADTQYF
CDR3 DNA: TGCGCCAGCAGCTGGGAGGGGTGGGCAGATACGCAGTATTTT

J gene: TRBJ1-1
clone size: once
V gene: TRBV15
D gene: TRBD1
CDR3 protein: CATSSRQGQRVGTEAFF
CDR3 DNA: TGTGCCACCAGCAGTAGACAGGGTCAGCGCGTGGGCACTGAAGCTTTCTTT

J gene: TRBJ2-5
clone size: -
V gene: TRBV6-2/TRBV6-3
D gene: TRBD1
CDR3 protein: CASSYSGTGDSETQYF
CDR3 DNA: TGTGCCAGCAGTTACTCGGGGACAGGGGATTCAGAGACCCAGTACTTC

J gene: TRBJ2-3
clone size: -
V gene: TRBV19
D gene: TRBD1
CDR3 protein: CASSITRGSTDTQYF
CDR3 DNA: TGTGCCAGTAGTATAACCAGGGGGAGCACAGATACGCAGTATTTT

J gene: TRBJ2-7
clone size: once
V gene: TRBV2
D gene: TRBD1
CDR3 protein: CASSEGTGYYEQYF
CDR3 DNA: TGTGCCAGCAGTGAAGGGACAGGGTACTACGAGCAGTACTTC

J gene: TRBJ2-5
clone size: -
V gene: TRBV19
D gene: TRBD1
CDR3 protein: CASSMLGTGGAEETQYF
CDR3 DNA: TGTGCCAGTAGTATGTTGGGGACAGGGGGCGCAGAAGAGACCCAGTACTTC

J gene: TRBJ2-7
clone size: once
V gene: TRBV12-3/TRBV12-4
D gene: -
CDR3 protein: CASTNRAYEQYF
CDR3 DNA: TGTGCCAGCACTAACAGGGCCTACGAGCAGTACTTC

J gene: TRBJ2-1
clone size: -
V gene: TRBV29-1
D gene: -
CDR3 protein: CSVTRLVPNSYNEQFF
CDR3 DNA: TGCAGCGTGACTCGACTAGTCCCTAATTCCTACAATGAGCAGTTCTTC

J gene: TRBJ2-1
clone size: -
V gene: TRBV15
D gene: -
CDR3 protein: CATSRELALIDEQFF
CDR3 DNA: TGTGCCACCAGCAGAGAGTTAGCTTTGATCGATGAGCAGTTCTTC

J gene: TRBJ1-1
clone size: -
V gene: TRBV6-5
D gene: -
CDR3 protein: CASSYPQRAGGSEAFF
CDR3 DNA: TGTGCCAGCAGTTACCCTCAGAGGGCGGGGGGGTCTGAAGCTTTCTTT

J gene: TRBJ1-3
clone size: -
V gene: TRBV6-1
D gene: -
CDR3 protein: CASSENTGNTIYF
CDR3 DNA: TGTGCCAGCAGTGAAAACACTGGAAACACCATATATTTT

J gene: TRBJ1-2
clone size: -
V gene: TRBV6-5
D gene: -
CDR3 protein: CASSNRVANYGYTF
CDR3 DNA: TGTGCCAGCAGTAACCGAGTAGCTAACTATGGCTACACCTTC

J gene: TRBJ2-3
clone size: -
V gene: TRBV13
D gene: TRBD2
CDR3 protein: CASSLSLAGGPPTDTQYF
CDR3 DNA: TGTGCCAGCAGCTTGTCACTAGCGGGGGGGCCTCCGACAGATACGCAGTATTTT

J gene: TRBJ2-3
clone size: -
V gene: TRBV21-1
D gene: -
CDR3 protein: CASTREGTDTQYF
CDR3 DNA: TGTGCCAGCACGAGGGAAGGCACAGATACGCAGTATTTT

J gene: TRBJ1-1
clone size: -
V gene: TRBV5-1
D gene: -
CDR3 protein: CASSLDTTGEAFF
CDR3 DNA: TGCGCCAGCAGTCTGGATACCACAGGTGAAGCTTTCTTT

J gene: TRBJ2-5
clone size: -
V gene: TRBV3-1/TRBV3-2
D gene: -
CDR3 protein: CASSQVFGGETQYF
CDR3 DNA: TGTGCCAGCAGCCAAGTATTCGGGGGAGAGACCCAGTACTTC

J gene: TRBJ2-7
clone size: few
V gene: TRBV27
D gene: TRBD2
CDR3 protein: CASSPTFGTSGSYSYEQYF
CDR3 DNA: TGTGCCAGCAGTCCTACATTCGGGACTAGCGGGAGTTACAGCTACGAGCAGTACTTC

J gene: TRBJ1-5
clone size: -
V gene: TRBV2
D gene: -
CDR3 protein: CASSTKALGAQHF
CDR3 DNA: TGTGCCAGCAGTACGAAGGCTTTAGGGGCCCAGCATTTT

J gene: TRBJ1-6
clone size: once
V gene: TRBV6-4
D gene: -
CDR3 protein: CASSDSQGLNSPLHF
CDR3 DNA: TGTGCCAGCAGTGACTCGCAGGGTTTGAATTCACCCCTCCACTTT

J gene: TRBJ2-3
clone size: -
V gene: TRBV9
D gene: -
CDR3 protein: CASSVVPGSTDTQYF
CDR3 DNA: TGTGCCAGCAGCGTAGTACCAGGAAGCACAGATACGCAGTATTTT

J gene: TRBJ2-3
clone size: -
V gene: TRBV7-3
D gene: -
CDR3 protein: CASSLFGGRLIPVPHDTQYF
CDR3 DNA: TGTGCCAGCAGCTTATTCGGGGGGCGATTGATCCCGGTTCCGCACGATACGCAGTATTTT

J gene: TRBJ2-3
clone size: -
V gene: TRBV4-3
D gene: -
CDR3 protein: CASSQRGWADTQYF
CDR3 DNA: TGCGCCAGCAGCCAAAGGGGGTGGGCAGATACGCAGTATTTT

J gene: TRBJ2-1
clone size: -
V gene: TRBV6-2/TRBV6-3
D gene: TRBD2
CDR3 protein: CASSFPAGASSGTDYNEQFF
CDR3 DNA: TGTGCCAGCAGTTTCCCCGCCGGGGCTTCCAGCGGGACGGACTACAATGAGCAGTTCTTC

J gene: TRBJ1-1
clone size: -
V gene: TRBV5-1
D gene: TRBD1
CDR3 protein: CASAGTGDTEAFF
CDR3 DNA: TGCGCCAGCGCCGGGACAGGGGACACTGAAGCTTTCTTT

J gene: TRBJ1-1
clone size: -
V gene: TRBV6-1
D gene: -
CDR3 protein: CASSEPFRNTEAFF
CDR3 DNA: TGTGCCAGCAGTGAACCGTTCAGGAACACTGAAGCTTTCTTT

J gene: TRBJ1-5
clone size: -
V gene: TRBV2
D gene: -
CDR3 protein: CASSPRDWQPQHF
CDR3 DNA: TGTGCCAGCAGTCCCCGGGACTGGCAGCCCCAGCATTTT

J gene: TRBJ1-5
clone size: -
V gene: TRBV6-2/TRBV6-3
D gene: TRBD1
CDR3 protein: CASSRDRGDQPQHF
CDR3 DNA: TGTGCCAGCAGTAGGGACAGGGGTGACCAGCCCCAGCATTTT

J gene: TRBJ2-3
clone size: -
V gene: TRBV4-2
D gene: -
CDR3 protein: CASSQAGGTDTQYF
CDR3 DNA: TGTGCCAGCAGCCAAGCGGGGGGCACAGATACGCAGTATTTT

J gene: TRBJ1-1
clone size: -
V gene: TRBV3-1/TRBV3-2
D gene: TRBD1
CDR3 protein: CASSQRWTGEGEAFF
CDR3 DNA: TGTGCCAGCAGCCAAAGATGGACAGGGGAGGGTGAAGCTTTCTTT